Listed here is a single T cell receptor (beta chain). Antigen unknown. This sample is drawn from a study of T cell responses to AZD1222 COVID-19 vaccine. Study-level results: An increase in Spike-specific TCR breadth and depth was observed after two AZD1222 doses. Donor demographics were predominantly white British with a female majority; clonal diversity may be underestimated. Repertoire samples came only from after the peak T cell response.

The CDR3 sequence is 13 residues long. J lost 8 bases, V lost 6 bases, and 6 bases had no gene match. Germline values: CDR1 MNHEY, CDR2 SVGAGI. The method was immunoSEQ multiplex PCR; TCRdb's version includes in-frame clones alone and lacks a portion of them. Here the sample spans 53,000 or so clones, 70% to 85% being singletons. The chain recombines TRBV6-5 with TRBJ1-4, with 7 positions matching TRBD1. This TCR came from an adult in good health. The sequenced sample was peripheral blood, obtained on day 0 of AZD1222 vaccination. The CDR3 reads CASSAQGGEKLFF. The CDR3, as DNA: TGTGCCAGCAGCGCCCAGGGGGGCGAAAAACTGTTTTTT.